The 22 T cell receptor beta chains listed next were all sequenced from one sample in a study of OX40 agonist ivuxolimab in advanced cancers. Sequenced by immunoSEQ multiplex PCR; TCRdb stores in-frame clones only, minus some. Altogether 70,000 or so clones are present, roughly 80% being singletons, with the ten largest covering approximately 1%. Sequenced material: CD4+ or CD8+ T cells sorted from blood, taken in a trial of the OX40 agonist ivuxolimab. The receptors come from an adult with an advanced solid tumor such as melanoma, head and neck, liver or kidney cancer.

The rearrangement uses TRBV14 and TRBJ2-7; 13 positions match TRBD2. V was clipped by 1 base and J by 4 bases; unmatched bases: 4. This CDR3 region has 16 residues. Germline V CDR1 and CDR2: SGHDN, FVKESK. DNA of the CDR3: TGTGCCAGCAGCCAAGTCAGGGGACTAGCGGGATACGAGCAGTACTTC. Amino acid sequence: CASSQVRGLAGYEQYF.

The rearrangement links TRBV5-1 to TRBJ2-1; 12 bases fit TRBD2. Germline-derived CDR1 and CDR2 are SGHRS and YFSETQ. J gave up 5 bases and V 3 bases, and 3 bases lay outside the gene matches. The CDR3 consists of 15 residues. The CDR3 sequence is CASSSSGGANNEQFF. For the CDR3, the DNA is TGCGCCAGCAGCTCTAGCGGGGGGGCCAACAATGAGCAGTTCTTC.

This chain links TRBV4-1 with TRBJ1-2, with unresolved D. V gave up 3 bases and J gave up 8 bases, with 22 bases separating them. There are 16 residues in the CDR3. Germline CDR1 reads MGHRA; CDR2 reads YSYEKL. The CDR3, as DNA: TGCGCCAGCAGCCATGTACCAGGAGGCCCCTCGAGGGGCTACACCTTC. This gives the protein CASSHVPGGPSRGYTF.

V is TRBV14 and J is TRBJ1-1; tentatively, D is TRBD1 (5 bases). Between the trimmed V and J ends, which lost 0 bases and 4 bases, there was a span of 12 bases. The CDR3 sequence is 15 residues long. Per germline, CDR1 SGHDN and CDR2 FVKESK. CDR3 region: CASSQDLGGGTEAFF. CDR3 nucleotide sequence: TGTGCCAGCAGCCAAGACCTTGGGGGGGGCACTGAAGCTTTCTTT.

The chain joins TRBV11-2 to TRBJ2-1, with TRBD1 matching over 9 bases. The CDR3 is 15 residues long. In germline, CDR1 is SGHAT, CDR2 FQNNGV. V lost 5 bases to trimming and J lost 7 bases; unmatched junction nucleotides: 9. The CDR3 here is CASSPEGTGWNEQFF. CDR3 bases: TGTGCCAGCAGCCCAGAAGGGACAGGGTGGAATGAGCAGTTCTTC.

This clone was found once. The chain is built from TRBV7-6 and TRBJ2-7; 9 bases align to TRBD1. This CDR3 comprises 14 residues. J lost 7 bases, V lost 1 base, and 5 bases had no gene match. Germline V gene data show CDR1 as SGHVS and CDR2 as FNYEAQ. DNA for the CDR3: TGTGCCAGCAGCTTAGGGACAGGGGCGCGGGAGCAGTACTTC. It yields the protein CASSLGTGAREQYF.

The chain couples TRBV5-8 to TRBJ2-3; D remains ambiguous. Germline V lookup: CDR1 SGHTS, CDR2 YDEGEE. The CDR3 contains 15 residues. The V end was cut by 0 bases, the J end by 0 bases, with 8 bases between. The CDR3 nucleotides read TGTGCCAGCAGCTTGGCTACCGCTAGCACAGATACGCAGTATTTT. Translated: CASSLATASTDTQYF.

The chain carries TRBV7-9 and TRBJ1-2; D remains ambiguous. CDR3 length equals 15 residues. V was pared by 5 bases and J by 0 bases, with 13 bases between. CDR1 is SEHNR, CDR2 FQNEAQ, per germline (reference sequence). This CDR3 reads CASSPPSLSNYGYTF. The DNA for the CDR3 is TGTGCCAGCAGCCCGCCCAGTTTATCTAACTATGGCTACACCTTC.

The genes are TRBV6-6 and TRBJ2-7; D is uncertain. From germline, CDR1 is MNHNY and CDR2 SVGAGI (reference sequence). V dropped 6 bases and J dropped 0 bases, with 6 bases sitting between them. The CDR3 runs 12 residues. CDR3: CASRDRSYEQYF. CDR3 DNA: TGTGCCAGCAGAGACCGCTCCTACGAGCAGTACTTC.

The J gene is TRBJ2-5, the V gene TRBV7-2, with 8 nucleotides matching TRBD2. The length of the CDR3 is 15 residues. V lost 5 bases, J lost 5 bases, and 10 bases stayed unmatched. Germline V CDR1 and CDR2: SGHTA, FQGNSA. The DNA for the CDR3 is TGTGCCAGCAGCCGTAACGGGGGGGCCCCGGAGACCCAGTACTTC. It yields the protein CASSRNGGAPETQYF.

CDR3 coding DNA: TGTGCCAGCTCAAAACAGGGGGCGCGGGGCTACACCTTC. Its translation is CASSKQGARGYTF. The chain has TRBV18 and TRBJ1-2, with TRBD1 identical over 9 bases. J was trimmed by 8 bases and V by 5 bases; bases with no gene match: 6. The CDR3 has 13 residues. Per germline, CDR1 KGHSH and CDR2 LQKENI.

CDR3 coding DNA: TGTGCCAGCAGCAACGACCGGGACCGTTCACCCCTCCACTTT. Its translation is CASSNDRDRSPLHF. The rearrangement joins TRBV7-9 to TRBJ1-6; D may be TRBD1 (5 bases). CDR3 size: 14 residues. Trimming shortened V by 5 bases and J by 9 bases, and 14 bases separated the two germline ends. The germline gives CDR1 SEHNR, CDR2 FQNEAQ (reference sequence).

The rearrangement uses TRBV5-8 and TRBJ1-1; D is uncertain. CDR3 length: 16 amino acids. V was shortened by 6 bases and J by 2 bases, with 20 bases between the two germline ends. Germline V gives CDR1 SGHTS, CDR2 YDEGEE. This CDR3 is CASTPGGLLPNTEAFF. For the CDR3, the DNA is TGTGCCAGCACTCCAGGAGGATTACTTCCTAACACTGAAGCTTTCTTT.

The chain employs TRBV5-6 and TRBJ1-6; 7 bases are a match to TRBD1. The V and J ends lost 3 bases and 10 bases, in that order; junction bases with no gene match: 7. Germline lookup yields CDR1 SGHDT and CDR2 YYEEEE. The CDR3 is made up of 14 amino acids. CDR3 sequence: CASSSGQPTSPLHF. The CDR3 DNA follows: TGTGCCAGCAGCTCGGGACAGCCAACCTCACCCCTCCACTTT.

The chain uses TRBV5-4 and TRBJ2-3; D not resolved. Germline V gene data show CDR1 as SGHNT and CDR2 as YYREEE (reference sequence). The CDR3 is 16 amino acids. The V and J ends lost 4 bases and 5 bases respectively, with 20 bases between them. CDR3 residues: CASSEKVPYLVDTQYF. The DNA of the CDR3 is TGTGCCAGCAGCGAGAAGGTCCCTTATCTCGTAGATACGCAGTATTTT.

Worth noting for this clone: The same CDR3 can be traced to other DNA sequences in this sample. The V gene is TRBV11-1, the J gene TRBJ2-5; TRBD1 aligns across 7 bases. CDR3 length: 13 residues. Germline V gene data show CDR1 as SGHAT and CDR2 as FQDESV (reference sequence). V trimming: 3 bases; J trimming: 4 bases; junction bases outside the gene matches: 2. The CDR3 DNA reads as TGTGCCAGCAGCTTTCCAGGGGGAGAGACCCAGTACTTC. As protein: CASSFPGGETQYF. The whole variable domain, remainder taken from reference TRBV11-1 and TRBJ2-5, is EAEVAQSPRYKITEKSQAVAFWCDPISGHATLYWYRQILGQGPELLVQFQDESVVDDSQLPKDRFSAERLKGVDSTLKIQPAELGDSAMYLCASSFPGGETQYFGPGTRLLVL.

The chain combines TRBV7-8 with TRBJ2-3; 8 bases match TRBD2. The CDR3 extends over 14 amino acids. Per germline, CDR1 SGHVS and CDR2 FQNEAQ. J lost 5 bases, V lost 8 bases, and 9 bases had no gene match. CDR3 in amino acids: CASGRNSGRDTQYF. The CDR3 nucleotides are TGTGCCAGCGGCCGGAACAGCGGGAGAGATACGCAGTATTTT.

The chain is built from TRBV5-1 and TRBJ2-2, with D unresolved. Per the germline V gene, CDR1 is SGHRS and CDR2 is YFSETQ. The CDR3 is 15 residues long. Trimming stripped 0 bases from V and 6 bases from J, with 12 bases between. The CDR3 DNA sequence: TGCGCCAGCAGCTTGGAGTCAGTTGGCGCCGGGGAGCTGTTTTTT. Protein product: CASSLESVGAGELFF.

V and J are TRBV6-6 and TRBJ1-5; no reliable D call. Germline values: CDR1 MNHNY, CDR2 SVGAGI (reference sequence). The V and J ends lost 4 bases and 2 bases respectively, with 3 bases between them. The CDR3 loop spans 12 amino acids. CDR3 loop: CASSSGNQPQHF. CDR3 in DNA: TGTGCCAGCAGTTCTGGCAATCAGCCCCAGCATTTT.

Sample share makes this clone medium-sized (0.01 to 0.1%). The junction differs from germline at one of its ends, possibly a read error. This chain joins TRBV20-1 and TRBJ1-1, with 9 bases matching TRBD1. The CDR3 length is 9 residues. CDR1 and CDR2 (germline): DFQATT, SNEGSKA (reference sequence). The CDR3 reads CSAPRGQGF. The CDR3 DNA sequence: TGCAGTGCCCCGAGAGGACAGGGGTTT.

This clone is medium-sized (0.01 to 0.1%) in the sample. Other DNA sequences from this sample encode an identical CDR3 as well. The rearrangement links TRBV6-5 to TRBJ1-2, with D unclear. This CDR3 is built from 14 residues. Germline loops: CDR1 MNHEY, CDR2 SVGAGI. Trimming stripped 4 bases from V and 8 bases from J, with 17 bases between. The CDR3 DNA reads TGTGCCAGCAGTTTCCTTTCTTCGAACCGGGGCTACACCTTC. Its protein is CASSFLSSNRGYTF.

The chain uses TRBV7-2 and TRBJ1-2, with D maybe TRBD1 (6 bases). Germline V gene sequence: CDR1 SGHTA, CDR2 FQGNSA. Between the trimmed V and J ends, which lost 1 base and 2 bases, there was a span of 11 bases. The CDR3 has 15 residues. CDR3 sequence reads: CASSLVKGGNYGYTF. In nucleotides, the CDR3 is TGTGCCAGCAGCTTAGTTAAAGGGGGGAACTATGGCTACACCTTC. Using reference TRBV7-2 and TRBJ1-2 for the parts outside the CDR3, the full variable domain is GAGVSQSPSNKVTEKGKDVELRCDPISGHTALYWYRQSLGQGLEFLIYFQGNSAPDKSGLPSDRFSAERTGGSVSTLTIQRTQQEDSAVYLCASSLVKGGNYGYTFGSGTRLTVV.